This paragraph reports one TCR beta chain. This sample was taken from a study of blood T cell repertoires in COVID-19. Study context: In each case, the material was cDNA or gDNA derived from T cells, B-cell-depleted T cells, or PBMCs.

CDR1 SNHLY and CDR2 FYNNEI come from the germline V gene. V was clipped by 6 bases and J by 2 bases, with 8 bases between them. This CDR3 has 12 amino acids. Original analysis: Estimated nucleated cell counts came from reference gene primer amplification. Here immunoSEQ multiplex PCR was the method, and the copy in TCRdb shows in-frame clones only, minus some. Clone size and the V and J calls come from that table; the DNA yielded D and trimming. The table lists tens of thousands of clones, around 85% of them singletons. The gene calls are TRBV2 and TRBJ2-7; D gene uncertain. The clonotype originates from a woman older than 75 with active or convalescent COVID-19. The sample consisted of peripheral blood. DNA of the CDR3: TGTGCCAGCAGCCTAGTACCCTACGAGCAGTACTTC. It yields the protein CASSLVPYEQYF.